These 26 T cell receptor beta chains were all obtained from the same sample, sequenced in a study of blood T cells in healthy people across ages. Combining a sample-barcoded 5' primer with a J-beta primer mix, a second PCR ran for roughly 6 to 12 cycles. TCRdb called the 5' RACE reads again in MiXCR, with one record for every CDR3 protein. The table shows 1.2 million to 1.5 million distinct CDR3 sequences, with around 55% occurring only once. Sequencing was carried out using blood. These receptors originate from a man between 18 and 35 years old in good health.

J is TRBJ1-4 and V is TRBV15; 7 positions agree with TRBD1. Germline CDR1 reads LNHNV; CDR2 reads YYDKDF (reference sequence). Trimming took 3 bases from V and 7 from J; bases not matched to a gene: 8. The CDR3 is 15 amino acids. CDR3 DNA sequence: TGTGCCACCAGCAGTATGACAGGGAGGGGTGAAAAACTGTTTTTT. The encoded protein is CATSSMTGRGEKLFF.

J is TRBJ2-6 and V is TRBV29-1; 7 bases align to TRBD1. Germline V gives CDR1 SQVTM, CDR2 ANQGSEA. CDR3 length equals 12 residues. CDR3 sequence: CACRRGPNVLTF. Here the CDR3 DNA reads TGCGCGTGCCGAAGGGGGCCCAACGTCCTGACTTTC.

The sample holds one count of this clonotype. This chain joins TRBV9 and TRBJ1-2; D call uncertain. The CDR3 covers 12 residues. Per the germline V gene, CDR1 is SGDLS and CDR2 is YYNGEE. Deletions cut 8 bases from V and 4 bases from J, with 12 bases between. Here the CDR3 DNA reads TGTGCCAGGAGAGGAGGCTGCTATGGCTACACCTTC. Translating gives CARRGGCYGYTF.

The chain has TRBV20-1 and TRBJ1-1, with unresolved D. The CDR3 contains 14 residues. The V and J ends lost 2 bases and 3 bases respectively, with 13 bases between them. Germline CDR1 DFQATT, CDR2 SNEGSKA (reference sequence). The CDR3 DNA reads as TGCAGTGCTAGACGGGCGGGAAAGGACACTGAAGCTTTCTTT. It specifies CSARRAGKDTEAFF.

There are a few counts of this clonotype. This rearrangement joins TRBV20-1 to TRBJ2-1; D is possibly TRBD1 or TRBD2 (5 bases each). Germline values: CDR1 DFQATT, CDR2 SNEGSKA (reference sequence). This CDR3 region has 17 residues. Between the trimmed V and J ends, which lost 5 bases and 0 bases, there was a span of 20 bases. Here the CDR3 DNA reads TGCAGTGCTCCCCGGACATATAGAGGACTCTCCTACAATGAGCAGTTCTTC. Its protein product is CSAPRTYRGLSYNEQFF.

The chain carries TRBV7-6 and TRBJ2-5; possible D gene TRBD1, 5 bases. V shed 1 base and J shed 4 bases, with 10 bases lying between them. CDR1 is SGHVS and CDR2 is FNYEAQ in the germline V gene. The CDR3 contains 14 residues. Written as DNA, the CDR3 is TGTGCCAGCAGCTTAGGATGGGGCCCAGAGACCCAGTACTTC. It yields the protein CASSLGWGPETQYF.

The chain combines TRBV29-1 with TRBJ2-1, with 10 nucleotides matching TRBD1. CDR3 length: 14 amino acids. V lost 6 bases and J lost 5; bases outside the gene matches: 7. CDR1 is SQVTM, CDR2 ANQGSEA, per germline. The CDR3 protein is CSVGTGVRDNEQFF. The CDR3 DNA reads TGCAGCGTGGGGACAGGGGTACGAGACAATGAGCAGTTCTTC.

This clonotype showed up just a few times. The CDR3: CSASLDKNQPQHF. CDR3 bases: TGCAGTGCTAGTTTGGACAAGAATCAGCCCCAGCATTTT. This chain links TRBV20-1 with TRBJ1-5; a possible D gene is TRBD1 (5 bases). Per germline, CDR1 DFQATT and CDR2 SNEGSKA (reference sequence). Trimming left V 3 bases short and J 4 bases short, with 10 bases between. The CDR3 contains 13 residues.

The rearrangement links TRBV6-1 to TRBJ1-2; D ambiguous. Trimming pared 0 bases from V and 0 bases from J, leaving 8 bases between. This CDR3 is 15 amino acids long. Germline V gene sequence: CDR1 MNHNS, CDR2 SASEGT. DNA for the CDR3: TGTGCCAGCAGTGAAGCCTCTCCAGCTAACTATGGCTACACCTTC. This sequence encodes CASSEASPANYGYTF.

The V and J genes are TRBV6-5 and TRBJ2-1; D possibly uses TRBD1 or TRBD2 (5 bases each). The CDR3 has 11 amino acids. The V gene lost 9 bases and the J gene lost 8 bases, with 11 bases spanning the gap. Germline V CDR1 and CDR2: MNHEY, SVGAGI. The CDR3 sequence: CASNRGDEQFF. Here the CDR3 DNA reads TGTGCCAGTAACAGAGGGGATGAGCAGTTCTTC.

This chain connects TRBV7-2 to TRBJ1-1; maybe TRBD1 (6 bases). This CDR3 is built from 14 residues. Per germline, CDR1 SGHTA and CDR2 FQGNSA. Trimming cost V 0 bases and J 11 bases, with 16 bases left between them. Written as DNA, the CDR3 is TGTGCCAGCAGCTTAGCGGGGAAGGACAGATCCGCTTTCTTT. Protein: CASSLAGKDRSAFF.

The chain carries TRBV4-2 and TRBJ2-7; D is ambiguous. The CDR3 consists of 16 residues. Germline lookup yields CDR1 LGHNA and CDR2 YNFKEQ. With 0 bases removed from V and 0 bases from J, the gap between germline ends came to 12 bases. For the CDR3, the DNA is TGTGCCAGCAGCCAAGATTTCTCAAGGAGCTCCTACGAGCAGTACTTC. Translated, it gives CASSQDFSRSSYEQYF.

The CDR3 DNA follows: TGCGCCAGCAGCTTGGCCAGGTTAGCGGGAAGCACAGATACGCAGTATTTT. This encodes CASSLARLAGSTDTQYF. The chain employs TRBV5-1 and TRBJ2-3, with TRBD2 matching over 8 bases. V gave up 0 bases and J gave up 0 bases; unmatched junction bases: 6. This CDR3 has 17 amino acids. Germline V CDR1 and CDR2: SGHRS, YFSETQ. Filled out from reference TRBV5-1 and TRBJ2-3, the complete variable domain reads KAGVTQTPRYLIKTRGQQVTLSCSPISGHRSVSWYQQTPGQGLQFLFEYFSETQRNKGNFPGRFSGRQFSNSRSEMNVSTLELGDSALYLCASSLARLAGSTDTQYFGPGTRLTVL.

V is TRBV7-9 and J is TRBJ2-7; D is possibly TRBD1 (5 bases). This CDR3 is built from 14 residues. Germline V gene lookup returns CDR1 SEHNR and CDR2 FQNEAQ (reference sequence). V shed 6 bases and J shed 2 bases, with 14 bases lying between them. CDR3 loop: CASRRSVGPYEQYF. DNA of the CDR3: TGTGCCAGCAGAAGGTCGGTGGGGCCCTACGAGCAGTACTTC.

This chain links TRBV15 with TRBJ2-5; D may be TRBD1 or TRBD2 (5 bases each). Germline V gene lookup returns CDR1 LNHNV and CDR2 YYDKDF (reference sequence). V dropped 1 base and J dropped 5 bases, with 14 bases sitting between them. This CDR3 region has 15 residues. CDR3 sequence: CATSRVAGTGETQYF. The DNA for the CDR3 is TGTGCCACCAGCAGAGTCGCAGGGACGGGGGAGACCCAGTACTTC. The full variable domain, completed using reference TRBV15 and TRBJ2-5, is DAMVIQNPRYQVTQFGKPVTLSCSQTLNHNVMYWYQQKSSQAPKLLFHYYDKDFNNEADTPDNFQSRRPNTSFCFLDIRSPGLGDTAMYLCATSRVAGTGETQYFGPGTRLLVL.

V usage is TRBV4-3 and J usage is TRBJ1-1, with D hard to call. Trimming cost V 1 base and J 3 bases, with 6 bases left between them. The CDR3 sequence is 13 residues long. Germline V lookup: CDR1 LGHNA, CDR2 YSLEER. The CDR3 nucleotides read TGCGCCAGCAGCCAAGGGACGGACACTGAAGCTTTCTTT. Residues: CASSQGTDTEAFF.

Note on this clonotype: The junction does not match germline at one end; this may be a read error. The CDR3 loop reads CAGSLRSSGGILSIDTQYF. Written as DNA, the CDR3 is TGCGCCGGCAGCTTGAGATCCAGCGGGGGGATCTTGTCGATAGATACGCAGTATTTT. This chain connects TRBV5-1 to TRBJ2-3, with 9 bases that match TRBD2. The CDR3 runs to 19 residues. Germline CDR1 SGHRS, CDR2 YFSETQ.

This clonotype was recorded only once. The V and J genes are TRBV20-1 and TRBJ1-6, with a possible D match to TRBD1 (6 bases). This CDR3 comprises 14 residues. Trimming took 3 bases from V and 7 from J, leaving 13 bases between them. CDR1 is DFQATT and CDR2 is SNEGSKA in the germline V gene (reference sequence). The CDR3 DNA reads as TGCAGTGCTAGGTCAGGGGTAAGGAATTCACCCCTCCACTTT. This gives the protein CSARSGVRNSPLHF.

As DNA, the CDR3 is TGTGCCAGCGGCCCGTGGGACAGCTACACCTTC. This encodes CASGPWDSYTF. The chain joins TRBV12-3 or TRBV12-4 to TRBJ1-2; perhaps TRBD1 as D (6 bases). Trimming took 8 bases from V and 9 from J, leaving 13 bases between them. The CDR3 is 11 amino acids.

This clonotype showed up just a few times. The rearrangement uses TRBV6-5 and TRBJ2-5; D perhaps matches TRBD1 (6 bases). This CDR3 has 16 residues. Germline V gene lookup returns CDR1 MNHEY and CDR2 SVGAGI. With 7 bases removed from V and 2 bases from J, the gap between germline ends came to 20 bases. The CDR3 bases are TGTGCCAGCATCGCCACGACAGGAGCCATTCAAGAGACCCAGTACTTC. Protein: CASIATTGAIQETQYF.

V usage is TRBV24-1 and J usage is TRBJ2-1, with TRBD2 matching over 8 bases. The V gene's germline CDR1 is KGHDR and CDR2 SFDVKD. The CDR3 contains 16 residues. The trim removed 5 bases at V and 4 bases at J, leaving 9 bases unmatched. The CDR3 region has the DNA TGTGCCACCAGTGGAACCGGGACTAGAAGGTACAATGAGCAGTTCTTC. Protein: CATSGTGTRRYNEQFF.

The chain carries TRBV6-1 and TRBJ1-1; a possible D gene is TRBD1 (5 bases). Germline CDR1 is MNHNS and CDR2 is SASEGT. The CDR3 runs 14 residues. V dropped 4 bases and J dropped 1 base, with 10 bases sitting between them. CDR3 sequence: CASSAFGGNTEAFF. CDR3 DNA: TGTGCCAGCAGTGCTTTTGGGGGGAACACTGAAGCTTTCTTT.

This clonotype was counted only a few times. J is TRBJ1-2 and V is TRBV20-1, with a tentative D call TRBD1 (5 bases). The V gene's germline CDR1 is DFQATT and CDR2 SNEGSKA (reference sequence). CDR3 length: 12 residues. Trimming left V 3 bases short and J 2 bases short, with 7 bases between. This CDR3 is CSARGGNYGYTF. The DNA for the CDR3 is TGCAGTGCTAGGGGGGGGAACTATGGCTACACCTTC.

The CDR3, as DNA: TGCGCCAGCAGCCAAGATGGGCGGACAGGGGCCTACGAGCAGTACTTC. It yields the protein CASSQDGRTGAYEQYF. The rearrangement links TRBV4-3 to TRBJ2-7; TRBD1 aligns across 9 bases. V lost 0 bases, J lost 2 bases, and 5 bases stayed unmatched. The CDR3 is 16 amino acids. The germline gives CDR1 LGHNA, CDR2 YSLEER.

The J gene is TRBJ1-1, the V gene TRBV29-1; D not resolved. CDR3 size: 13 residues. The V end lost 0 bases, the J end lost 1 base, and 6 bases lay between the germline ends. Germline V CDR1 and CDR2: SQVTM, ANQGSEA. The CDR3 region is CSVEDQKNTEAFF. CDR3 nucleotide sequence: TGCAGCGTTGAAGATCAGAAGAACACTGAAGCTTTCTTT. The full variable domain, completed using reference TRBV29-1 and TRBJ1-1, is SAVISQKPSRDICQRGTSLTIQCQVDSQVTMMFWYRQQPGQSLTLIATANQGSEATYESGFVIDKFPISRPNLTFSTLTVSNMSPEDSSIYLCSVEDQKNTEAFFGQGTRLTVV.

The V call is TRBV7-2, the J call TRBJ2-1, with D perhaps matching TRBD1 (5 bases). The germline V and J ends were trimmed by 8 bases and 5 bases, with 16 bases remaining between them. There are 14 residues in the CDR3. The germline V gene encodes CDR1 SGHTA and CDR2 FQGNSA. The CDR3 loop is CASVALPGHNEQFF. In DNA, the CDR3 is TGTGCCAGCGTCGCTCTTCCAGGGCACAATGAGCAGTTCTTC.